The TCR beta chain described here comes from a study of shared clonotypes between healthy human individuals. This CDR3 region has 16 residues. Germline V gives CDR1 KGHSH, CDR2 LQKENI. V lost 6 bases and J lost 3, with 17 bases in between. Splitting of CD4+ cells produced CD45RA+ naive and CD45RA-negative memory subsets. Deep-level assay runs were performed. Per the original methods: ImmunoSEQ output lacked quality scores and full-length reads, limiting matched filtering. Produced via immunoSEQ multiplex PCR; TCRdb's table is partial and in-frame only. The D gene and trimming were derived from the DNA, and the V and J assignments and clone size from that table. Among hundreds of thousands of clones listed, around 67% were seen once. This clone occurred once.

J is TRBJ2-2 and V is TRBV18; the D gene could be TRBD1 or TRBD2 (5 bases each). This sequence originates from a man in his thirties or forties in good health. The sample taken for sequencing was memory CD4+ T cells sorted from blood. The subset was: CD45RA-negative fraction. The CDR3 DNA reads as TGTGCCAGCTCCCTAAATCCGCAGGGAGACACCGGGGAGCTGTTTTTT. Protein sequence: CASSLNPQGDTGELFF.